This TCR beta chain derives from a study of cytomegalovirus exposure and HLA in healthy donors. The study ran its PCR with 60 Vbeta and 13 Jbeta primers. Generated by immunoSEQ multiplex PCR, the TCRdb table keeps only in-frame clones and is missing some. Of more than 50,000 clones listed, more than 65% are singletons. CDR1 and CDR2 from the germline V gene are SGHNT and YYREEE (reference sequence). The ends were cut back, 0 bases at V and 5 bases at J, with 7 bases in the middle. The CDR3 totals 13 residues. The sample holds one count of this clone. This clonotype was sampled from a man in his forties or fifties in good health and CMV-seropositive. The chain recombines TRBV5-4 with TRBJ2-3, with no clear D. The sequencing input was PBMCs. As DNA, the CDR3 is TGTGCCAGCAGCTTGGAGCTTGGAGATACGCAGTATTTT. Translating it yields CASSLELGDTQYF.